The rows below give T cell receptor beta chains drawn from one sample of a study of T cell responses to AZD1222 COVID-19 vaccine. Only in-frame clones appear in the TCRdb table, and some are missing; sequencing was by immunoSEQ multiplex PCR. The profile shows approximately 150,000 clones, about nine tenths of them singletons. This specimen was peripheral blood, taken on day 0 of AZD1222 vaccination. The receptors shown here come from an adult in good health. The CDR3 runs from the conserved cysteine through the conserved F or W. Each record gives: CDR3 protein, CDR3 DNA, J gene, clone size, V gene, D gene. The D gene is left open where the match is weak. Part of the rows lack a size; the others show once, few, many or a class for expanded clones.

CDR3aa: CASSRGQNEQYF
CDR3nt: TGTGCCAGCAGCCGAGGGCAGAACGAGCAGTACTTC
j_gene: TRBJ2-7
abundance: few
v_gene: TRBV9
d_gene: -

CDR3aa: CASSLFPANYGYTF
CDR3nt: TGTGCCAGCAGTTTATTCCCAGCTAACTATGGCTACACCTTC
j_gene: TRBJ1-2
abundance: -
v_gene: TRBV27
d_gene: -

CDR3aa: CASSFVGTGGFSYNSPLHF
CDR3nt: TGTGCCAGCAGCTTCGTCGGGACAGGGGGCTTCTCCTATAATTCACCCCTCCACTTT
j_gene: TRBJ1-6
abundance: once
v_gene: TRBV11-3
d_gene: TRBD1

CDR3aa: CSASNLETQYF
CDR3nt: TGCAGTGCTTCCAACCTGGAGACCCAGTACTTC
j_gene: TRBJ2-5
abundance: once
v_gene: TRBV20-1
d_gene: -

CDR3aa: CAISTRNSGNTIYF
CDR3nt: TGTGCCATCAGTACCAGGAACTCTGGAAACACCATATATTTT
j_gene: TRBJ1-3
abundance: -
v_gene: TRBV10-3
d_gene: -

CDR3aa: CASSYSAGGTYEQYF
CDR3nt: TGTGCCAGCAGTTACTCAGCCGGGGGGACCTACGAGCAGTACTTC
j_gene: TRBJ2-7
abundance: -
v_gene: TRBV6-5
d_gene: TRBD2

CDR3aa: CASSRTGYGYTF
CDR3nt: TGTGCCAGCAGTAGGACAGGGTACGGCTACACCTTC
j_gene: TRBJ1-2
abundance: -
v_gene: TRBV6-5
d_gene: TRBD1

CDR3aa: CASSIPFPGDGYTF
CDR3nt: TGCGCCAGCAGCATACCCTTCCCCGGGGATGGCTACACCTTC
j_gene: TRBJ1-2
abundance: -
v_gene: TRBV5-1
d_gene: -

CDR3aa: CASSLGENQPQHF
CDR3nt: TGTGCCAGCAGTTTAGGAGAGAATCAGCCCCAGCATTTT
j_gene: TRBJ1-5
abundance: -
v_gene: TRBV6-5
d_gene: -

CDR3aa: CSVVGGQTLSSYEQYF
CDR3nt: TGCAGCGTTGTAGGGGGCCAGACCTTGAGCTCCTACGAGCAGTACTTC
j_gene: TRBJ2-7
abundance: -
v_gene: TRBV29-1
d_gene: TRBD1

CDR3aa: CASSLVGVGGPGELFF
CDR3nt: TGTGCCAGCAGCTTAGTCGGGGTTGGGGGGCCCGGGGAGCTGTTTTTT
j_gene: TRBJ2-2
abundance: -
v_gene: TRBV11-2
d_gene: -

CDR3aa: CASSFPSSSYNEQFF
CDR3nt: TGCGCCAGCAGCTTCCCCAGTTCCTCCTACAATGAGCAGTTCTTC
j_gene: TRBJ2-1
abundance: -
v_gene: TRBV5-1
d_gene: -

CDR3aa: CASSLTSAVTDTQYF
CDR3nt: TGTGCCAGCAGCTTAACGTCTGCTGTCACAGATACGCAGTATTTT
j_gene: TRBJ2-3
abundance: -
v_gene: TRBV7-3
d_gene: -

CDR3aa: CASSPWTGEHEQYF
CDR3nt: TGTGCCAGCAGTCCGTGGACAGGGGAGCACGAGCAGTACTTC
j_gene: TRBJ2-7
abundance: few
v_gene: TRBV27
d_gene: TRBD1

CDR3aa: CASMGEDTEAFF
CDR3nt: TGTGCCAGCATGGGGGAAGACACTGAAGCTTTCTTT
j_gene: TRBJ1-1
abundance: -
v_gene: TRBV12-3/TRBV12-4
d_gene: -

CDR3aa: CASSLVGRSSYNEQFF
CDR3nt: TGTGCCAGCAGCTTGGTAGGGAGGAGCTCCTACAATGAGCAGTTCTTC
j_gene: TRBJ2-1
abundance: -
v_gene: TRBV5-4
d_gene: -

CDR3aa: CASSTGHRAGNTIYF
CDR3nt: TGTGCCAGCAGCACGGGCCACAGGGCTGGAAACACCATATATTTT
j_gene: TRBJ1-3
abundance: once
v_gene: TRBV7-2
d_gene: -

CDR3aa: CASSESGGGNQPQHF
CDR3nt: TGTGCCAGCAGTGAAAGTGGAGGGGGCAACCAGCCCCAGCATTTT
j_gene: TRBJ1-5
abundance: -
v_gene: TRBV2
d_gene: TRBD1

CDR3aa: CASRPQTSGAYNEQFF
CDR3nt: TGCGCCAGCAGACCCCAAACTAGCGGTGCCTACAATGAGCAGTTCTTC
j_gene: TRBJ2-1
abundance: -
v_gene: TRBV5-1
d_gene: TRBD2

CDR3aa: CASSLLTSNQPQHF
CDR3nt: TGTGCCAGCAGCTTACTTACAAGTAATCAGCCCCAGCATTTT
j_gene: TRBJ1-5
abundance: -
v_gene: TRBV7-9
d_gene: -

CDR3aa: CASRGQGDTEAFF
CDR3nt: TGTGCCAGCAGGGGGCAGGGGGACACTGAAGCTTTCTTT
j_gene: TRBJ1-1
abundance: -
v_gene: TRBV12-3/TRBV12-4
d_gene: TRBD1

CDR3aa: CASSTAKYNQPQHF
CDR3nt: TGTGCCAGCAGCACGGCGAAGTATAATCAGCCCCAGCATTTT
j_gene: TRBJ1-5
abundance: -
v_gene: TRBV5-8
d_gene: -

CDR3aa: CASSIGYYNEQFF
CDR3nt: TGTGCCAGTAGTATCGGATATTACAATGAGCAGTTCTTC
j_gene: TRBJ2-1
abundance: -
v_gene: TRBV19
d_gene: -

CDR3aa: CASSLLTGRSSSYNSPLHF
CDR3nt: TGTGCCAGCAGCTTATTAACCGGGAGATCAAGCTCCTATAATTCACCCCTCCACTTT
j_gene: TRBJ1-6
abundance: -
v_gene: TRBV11-2
d_gene: -

CDR3aa: CASSLEGDYYGYTF
CDR3nt: TGTGCCAGCAGCTTAGAGGGGGACTACTATGGCTACACCTTC
j_gene: TRBJ1-2
abundance: -
v_gene: TRBV11-2
d_gene: -

CDR3aa: CASSYSIVEGLYEQYF
CDR3nt: TGTGCCAGCAGTTACTCGATAGTAGAGGGACTCTACGAGCAGTACTTC
j_gene: TRBJ2-7
abundance: -
v_gene: TRBV6-2/TRBV6-3
d_gene: -

CDR3aa: CASGGGGINSPLHF
CDR3nt: TGTGCCAGCGGGGGGGGAGGGATTAATTCACCCCTCCACTTT
j_gene: TRBJ1-6
abundance: -
v_gene: TRBV28
d_gene: -

CDR3aa: CASSQGHQVGTQYF
CDR3nt: TGCGCCAGCAGCCAAGGTCATCAGGTGGGGACCCAGTACTTC
j_gene: TRBJ2-5
abundance: -
v_gene: TRBV4-3
d_gene: -

CDR3aa: CASSSEGRAGVSEQYF
CDR3nt: TGCGCCAGCAGCTCGGAGGGCCGAGCGGGAGTTTCCGAGCAGTACTTC
j_gene: TRBJ2-7
abundance: -
v_gene: TRBV5-1
d_gene: TRBD2

CDR3aa: CASSQARPSYEQYF
CDR3nt: TGTGCCAGCAGCCAAGCGCGCCCCTCCTACGAGCAGTACTTC
j_gene: TRBJ2-7
abundance: once
v_gene: TRBV3-1/TRBV3-2
d_gene: -

CDR3aa: CASSSTGAGNTIYF
CDR3nt: TGTGCCAGCAGCTCGACAGGGGCTGGAAACACCATATATTTT
j_gene: TRBJ1-3
abundance: -
v_gene: TRBV5-6
d_gene: TRBD1

CDR3aa: CAFLGAGKLFF
CDR3nt: TGTGCCTTCTTAGGAGCAGGGAAACTGTTTTTT
j_gene: TRBJ1-4
abundance: -
v_gene: TRBV6-6
d_gene: -

CDR3aa: CASSIIGNQPQHF
CDR3nt: TGTGCCAGTAGTATTATAGGGAATCAGCCCCAGCATTTT
j_gene: TRBJ1-5
abundance: once
v_gene: TRBV19
d_gene: -

CDR3aa: CAISPGTGHHEQYF
CDR3nt: TGTGCCATCAGCCCCGGGACAGGGCACCACGAGCAGTACTTC
j_gene: TRBJ2-7
abundance: -
v_gene: TRBV10-3
d_gene: TRBD1

CDR3aa: CSVGTSGELFF
CDR3nt: TGCAGCGTTGGGACTAGCGGGGAGCTGTTTTTT
j_gene: TRBJ2-2
abundance: once
v_gene: TRBV29-1
d_gene: TRBD2

CDR3aa: CASRDRGRQYF
CDR3nt: TGTGCCAGCAGGGACAGGGGGCGACAGTACTTC
j_gene: TRBJ2-5
abundance: -
v_gene: TRBV6-5
d_gene: TRBD1

CDR3aa: CASTDRGREYGYTF
CDR3nt: TGTGCCAGCACCGACAGGGGAAGGGAGTATGGCTACACCTTC
j_gene: TRBJ1-2
abundance: -
v_gene: TRBV6-5
d_gene: TRBD1

CDR3aa: CASSLGELSSYEQYF
CDR3nt: TGTGCCAGCAGCTTAGGAGAGCTTAGCTCCTACGAGCAGTACTTC
j_gene: TRBJ2-7
abundance: -
v_gene: TRBV7-4
d_gene: -

CDR3aa: CASSYSGRGSTGELFF
CDR3nt: TGTGCCAGCAGCTATAGCGGGAGAGGGTCCACCGGGGAGCTGTTTTTT
j_gene: TRBJ2-2
abundance: -
v_gene: TRBV7-2
d_gene: TRBD2

CDR3aa: CASSLRLAGGHEQFF
CDR3nt: TGTGCCAGCAGTTTACGACTAGCGGGAGGCCATGAGCAGTTCTTC
j_gene: TRBJ2-1
abundance: -
v_gene: TRBV27
d_gene: TRBD2

CDR3aa: CASSYSGMNTEAFF
CDR3nt: TGTGCCAGCAGTTACTCTGGTATGAACACTGAAGCTTTCTTT
j_gene: TRBJ1-1
abundance: -
v_gene: TRBV6-6
d_gene: -

CDR3aa: CACSGPSGEAFF
CDR3nt: TGTGCCTGTTCCGGGCCCTCGGGTGAAGCTTTCTTT
j_gene: TRBJ1-1
abundance: -
v_gene: TRBV30
d_gene: -

CDR3aa: CASSEMRARAEAFF
CDR3nt: TGTGCCAGCAGTGAGATGCGGGCTAGGGCCGAAGCTTTCTTT
j_gene: TRBJ1-1
abundance: -
v_gene: TRBV2
d_gene: -

CDR3aa: CAWSATRRNREKLFF
CDR3nt: TGTGCCTGGAGCGCTACGAGGCGTAATCGGGAAAAACTGTTTTTT
j_gene: TRBJ1-4
abundance: once
v_gene: TRBV30
d_gene: -

CDR3aa: CASSFLREGYTF
CDR3nt: TGTGCCAGCAGTTTCCTCAGGGAAGGCTACACCTTC
j_gene: TRBJ1-2
abundance: -
v_gene: TRBV12-3/TRBV12-4
d_gene: -

CDR3aa: CASSLNGVSGNTIYF
CDR3nt: TGTGCTAGTAGTCTAAACGGAGTCTCTGGAAACACCATATATTTT
j_gene: TRBJ1-3
abundance: -
v_gene: TRBV19
d_gene: -

CDR3aa: CASSLGASGYYNEQFF
CDR3nt: TGTGCCAGCAGCTTAGGAGCTAGCGGTTACTACAATGAGCAGTTCTTC
j_gene: TRBJ2-1
abundance: -
v_gene: TRBV7-9
d_gene: TRBD2

CDR3aa: CAWRPQGEAFF
CDR3nt: TGTGCCTGGAGGCCACAGGGTGAAGCTTTCTTT
j_gene: TRBJ1-1
abundance: -
v_gene: TRBV30
d_gene: -